Sequencing of this T cell receptor (beta chain) was carried out in a study of cytomegalovirus exposure and HLA in healthy donors. The PCR contained 60 Vbeta and 13 Jbeta primers. The repertoire was sequenced with immunoSEQ multiplex PCR; TCRdb's copy has only in-frame clones and lacks some. Of about 140,000 clones in the sample, 70% to 80% were seen once. Germline CDR1 and CDR2: ENHRY and SYGVKD. The length of the CDR3 is 14 residues. With respect to this clone: Its antigen is unknown.

Study-wide results and caveats: Several of the most significant clusters appeared linked to common viral pathogens, based on a later analysis. A later analysis, which compared TCR beta chains of equal frequency, found the HLA-associated ones more clonally expanded.

The V and J genes are TRBV10-3 and TRBJ2-5, with TRBD1 as a possible D gene (8 bases). The J call is doubtful: the DNA matches TRBJ2-7 better. The sequence came from a woman aged 45-60 years in good health and CMV-seropositive. What was sequenced was PBMCs. The CDR3 nucleotides read TGTGCCATCACATGGACAGGGAGGGGAGACGAGCAGTACTTC. The encoded protein is CAITWTGRGDEQYF.